The T cell receptor beta chain under discussion was sequenced for a study of blood T cells in healthy people across ages. Findings and limits, study-wide: Per million T cells, TCR beta diversity dropped roughly linearly as age increased.

The authors ran a second PCR of about 7 to 11 cycles using a sample-barcoded 5' primer and a J-beta primer mix. TCRdb analysed the 5' RACE reads with MiXCR anew, one entry per CDR3 protein. The sample has about 730,000 distinct CDR3 sequences; 35% to 45% are singletons. CDR3 length equals 12 residues. The germline CDR1 and CDR2 sequences are DFQATT and SNEGSKA (reference sequence). Trimming took off 6 bases at V and 6 bases at J, with 12 bases between the two ends. This clonotype was detected only a few times. The antigen is undetermined. Total RNA, at least 5.5 micrograms per sample, came from PBMCs. The V gene is TRBV20-1, the J gene TRBJ2-4, with D possibly being TRBD1 (5 bases). This sequence originates from a woman aged 55-70 years in good health. The sample taken for sequencing was blood. In DNA, the CDR3 is TGCAGTGCAGACACCCAGGGAAACATTCAGTACTTC. Residues: CSADTQGNIQYF.